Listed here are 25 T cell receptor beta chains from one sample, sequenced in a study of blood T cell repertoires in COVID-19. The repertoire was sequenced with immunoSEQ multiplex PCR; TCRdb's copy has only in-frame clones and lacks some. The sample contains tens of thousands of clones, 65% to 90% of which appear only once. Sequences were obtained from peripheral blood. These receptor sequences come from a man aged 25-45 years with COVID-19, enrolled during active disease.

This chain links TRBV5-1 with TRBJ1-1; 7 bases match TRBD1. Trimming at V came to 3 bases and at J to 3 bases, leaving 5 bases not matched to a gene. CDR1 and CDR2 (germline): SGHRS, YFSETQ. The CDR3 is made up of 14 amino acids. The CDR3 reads CASSSGGGDTEAFF. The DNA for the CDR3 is TGCGCCAGCAGCTCAGGGGGAGGAGACACTGAAGCTTTCTTT.

CDR3 in amino acids: CASSSRDRARGYTF. In DNA form, the CDR3 reads TGTGCCAGCAGTTCGCGAGACAGGGCCCGTGGCTACACCTTC. The chain carries TRBV6-6 and TRBJ1-2; 7 bases map to TRBD1. Germline V lookup: CDR1 MNHNY, CDR2 SVGAGI (reference sequence). V lost 4 bases, J lost 7 bases, and 9 bases stayed unmatched. This CDR3 comprises 14 residues.

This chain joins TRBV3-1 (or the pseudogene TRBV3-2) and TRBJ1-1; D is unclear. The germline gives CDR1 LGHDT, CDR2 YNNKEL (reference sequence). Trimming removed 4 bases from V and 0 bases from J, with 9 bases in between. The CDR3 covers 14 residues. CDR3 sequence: CASSLRVMNTEAFF. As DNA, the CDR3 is TGTGCCAGCAGCCTCCGGGTGATGAACACTGAAGCTTTCTTT.

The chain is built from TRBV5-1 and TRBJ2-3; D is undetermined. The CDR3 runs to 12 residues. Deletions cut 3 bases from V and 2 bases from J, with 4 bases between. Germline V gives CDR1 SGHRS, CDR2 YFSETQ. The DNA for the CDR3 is TGCGCCAGCAGCTACAACACAGATACGCAGTATTTT. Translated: CASSYNTDTQYF. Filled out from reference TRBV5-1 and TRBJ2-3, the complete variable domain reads KAGVTQTPRYLIKTRGQQVTLSCSPISGHRSVSWYQQTPGQGLQFLFEYFSETQRNKGNFPGRFSGRQFSNSRSEMNVSTLELGDSALYLCASSYNTDTQYFGPGTRLTVL.

The CDR3 loop reads CASSPFRTGRTDTQYF. For the CDR3, the DNA is TGTGCCAGCAGCCCCTTTCGGACAGGACGCACAGATACGCAGTATTTT. The chain is built from TRBV5-6 and TRBJ2-3; 7 positions agree with TRBD1. The ends lost 4 bases at V and 1 base at J; junction bases unmatched: 9. The CDR3 has 16 residues. From germline, CDR1 is SGHDT and CDR2 YYEEEE.

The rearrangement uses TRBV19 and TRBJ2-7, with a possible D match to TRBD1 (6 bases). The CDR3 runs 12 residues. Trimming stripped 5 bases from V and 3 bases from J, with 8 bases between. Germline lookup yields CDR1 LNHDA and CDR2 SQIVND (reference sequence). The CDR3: CASSEQGYEQYF. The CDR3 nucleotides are TGTGCCAGTAGTGAACAGGGCTACGAGCAGTACTTC.

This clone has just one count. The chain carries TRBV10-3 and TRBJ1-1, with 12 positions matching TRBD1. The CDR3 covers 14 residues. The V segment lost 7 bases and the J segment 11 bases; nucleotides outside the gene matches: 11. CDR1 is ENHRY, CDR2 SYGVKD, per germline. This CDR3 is CAITKGQGASAAFF. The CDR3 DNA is TGTGCCATCACCAAGGGACAGGGGGCGTCTGCGGCTTTCTTT.

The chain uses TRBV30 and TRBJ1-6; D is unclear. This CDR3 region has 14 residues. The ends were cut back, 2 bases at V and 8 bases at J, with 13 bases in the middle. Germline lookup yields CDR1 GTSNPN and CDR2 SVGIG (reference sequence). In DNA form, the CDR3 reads TGTGCCTGGAGTAATGGCAGGCCAGATTCACCCCTCCACTTT. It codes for CAWSNGRPDSPLHF.

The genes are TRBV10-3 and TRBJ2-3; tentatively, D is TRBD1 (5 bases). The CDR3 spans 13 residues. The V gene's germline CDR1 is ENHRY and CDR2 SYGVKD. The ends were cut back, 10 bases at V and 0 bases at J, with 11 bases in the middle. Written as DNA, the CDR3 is TGTGCCAGCAGACAGTTTAGCACAGATACGCAGTATTTT. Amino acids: CASRQFSTDTQYF.

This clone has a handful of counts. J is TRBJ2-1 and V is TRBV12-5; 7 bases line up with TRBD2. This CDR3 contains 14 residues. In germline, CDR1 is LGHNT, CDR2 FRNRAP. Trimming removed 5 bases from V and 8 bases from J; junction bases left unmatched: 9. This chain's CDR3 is CASGTGEGRYEQFF. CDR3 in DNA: TGTGCTAGTGGTACCGGGGAGGGGAGGTATGAGCAGTTCTTC.

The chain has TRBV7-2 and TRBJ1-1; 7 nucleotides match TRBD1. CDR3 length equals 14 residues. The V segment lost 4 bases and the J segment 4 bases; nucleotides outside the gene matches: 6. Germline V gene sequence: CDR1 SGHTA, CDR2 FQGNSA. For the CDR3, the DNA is TGTGCCAGCAGCTCGACAGGGTCGAGCACTGAAGCTTTCTTT. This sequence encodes CASSSTGSSTEAFF. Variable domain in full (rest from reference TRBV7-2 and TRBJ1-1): GAGVSQSPSNKVTEKGKDVELRCDPISGHTALYWYRQSLGQGLEFLIYFQGNSAPDKSGLPSDRFSAERTGGSVSTLTIQRTQQEDSAVYLCASSSTGSSTEAFFGQGTRLTVV.

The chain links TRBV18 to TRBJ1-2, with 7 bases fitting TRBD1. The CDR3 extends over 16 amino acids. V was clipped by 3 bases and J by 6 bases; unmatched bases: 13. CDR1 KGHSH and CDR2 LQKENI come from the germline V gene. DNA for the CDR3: TGTGCCAGCTCACCGAAAACTTCCGGGACAGAAAATGGCTACACCTTC. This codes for CASSPKTSGTENGYTF.

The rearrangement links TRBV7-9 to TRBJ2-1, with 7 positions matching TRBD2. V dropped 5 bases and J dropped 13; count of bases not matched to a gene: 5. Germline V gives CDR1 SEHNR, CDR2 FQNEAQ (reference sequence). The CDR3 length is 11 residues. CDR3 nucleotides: TGTGCCAGCAGCACCCGGGACTACCAGTTCTTC. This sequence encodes CASSTRDYQFF.

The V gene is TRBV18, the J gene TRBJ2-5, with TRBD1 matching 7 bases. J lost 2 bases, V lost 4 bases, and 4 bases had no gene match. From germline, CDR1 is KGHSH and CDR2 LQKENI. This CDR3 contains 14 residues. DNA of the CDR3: TGTGCCAGCTCACTTGGGACAGAACAAGAGACCCAGTACTTC. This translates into CASSLGTEQETQYF.

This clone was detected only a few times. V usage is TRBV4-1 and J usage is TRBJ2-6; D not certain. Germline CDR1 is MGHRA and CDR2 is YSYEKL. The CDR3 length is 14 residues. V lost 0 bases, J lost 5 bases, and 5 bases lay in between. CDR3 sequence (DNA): TGCGCCAGCAGCCAAGAGGCCAGGGCCAACGTCCTGACTTTC. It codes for CASSQEARANVLTF.

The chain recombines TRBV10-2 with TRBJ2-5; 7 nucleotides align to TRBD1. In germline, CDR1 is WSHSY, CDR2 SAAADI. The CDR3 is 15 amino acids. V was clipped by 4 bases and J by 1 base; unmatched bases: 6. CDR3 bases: TGCGCCAGCAGTGCCACAGGGGCCATCCAAGAGACCCAGTACTTC. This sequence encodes CASSATGAIQETQYF.

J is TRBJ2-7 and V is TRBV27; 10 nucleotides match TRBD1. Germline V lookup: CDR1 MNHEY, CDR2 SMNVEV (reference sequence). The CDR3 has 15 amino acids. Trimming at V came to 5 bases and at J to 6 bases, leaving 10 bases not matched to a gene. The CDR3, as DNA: TGTGCCAGCAGTCCTTCCGGGACAGGGGAGGGCGAGCAGTACTTC. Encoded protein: CASSPSGTGEGEQYF.

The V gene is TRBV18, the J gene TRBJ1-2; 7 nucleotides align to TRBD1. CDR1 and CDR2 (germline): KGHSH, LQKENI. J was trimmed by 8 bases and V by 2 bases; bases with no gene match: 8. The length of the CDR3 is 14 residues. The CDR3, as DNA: TGTGCCAGCTCACCAGACTCCGGGACAGAAGGCTACACCTTC. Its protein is CASSPDSGTEGYTF.

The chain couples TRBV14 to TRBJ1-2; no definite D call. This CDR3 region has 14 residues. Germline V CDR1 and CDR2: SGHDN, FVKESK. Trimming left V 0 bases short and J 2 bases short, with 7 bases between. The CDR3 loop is CASSQDGVNYGYTF. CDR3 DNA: TGTGCCAGCAGCCAAGACGGGGTGAACTATGGCTACACCTTC.

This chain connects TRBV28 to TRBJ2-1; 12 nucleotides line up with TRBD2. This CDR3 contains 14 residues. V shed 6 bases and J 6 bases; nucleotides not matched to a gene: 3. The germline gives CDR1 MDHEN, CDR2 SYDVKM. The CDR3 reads CASSRLAGVNEQFF. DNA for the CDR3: TGTGCCAGCAGCCGACTAGCGGGAGTCAATGAGCAGTTCTTC.

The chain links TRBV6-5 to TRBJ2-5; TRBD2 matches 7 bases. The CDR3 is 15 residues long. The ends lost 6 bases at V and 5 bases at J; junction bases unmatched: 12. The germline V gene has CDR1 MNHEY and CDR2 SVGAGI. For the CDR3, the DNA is TGTGCCAGCAGATCCACACTAGCGCGGATGGAGACCCAGTACTTC. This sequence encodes CASRSTLARMETQYF.

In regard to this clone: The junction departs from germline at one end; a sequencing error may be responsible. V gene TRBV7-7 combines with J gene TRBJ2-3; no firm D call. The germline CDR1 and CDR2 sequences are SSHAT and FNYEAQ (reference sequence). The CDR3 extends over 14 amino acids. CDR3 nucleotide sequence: TGTGCTAGCAGCTTAGCCCCCGGGACAGATACGCAGTATTTT. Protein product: CASSLAPGTDTQYF.

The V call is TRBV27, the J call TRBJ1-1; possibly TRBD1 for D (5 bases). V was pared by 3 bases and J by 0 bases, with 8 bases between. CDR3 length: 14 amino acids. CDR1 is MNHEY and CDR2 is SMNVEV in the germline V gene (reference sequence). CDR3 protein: CASSFVGVNTEAFF. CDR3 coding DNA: TGTGCCAGCAGTTTTGTAGGGGTGAACACTGAAGCTTTCTTT.

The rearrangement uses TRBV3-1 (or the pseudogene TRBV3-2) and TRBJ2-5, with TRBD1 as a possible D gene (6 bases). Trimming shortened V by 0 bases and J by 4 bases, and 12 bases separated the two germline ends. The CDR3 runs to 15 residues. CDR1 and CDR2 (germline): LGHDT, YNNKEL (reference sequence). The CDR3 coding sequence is TGTGCCAGCAGCCAAGACAGGGGTTTTTCAGAGACCCAGTACTTC. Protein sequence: CASSQDRGFSETQYF.

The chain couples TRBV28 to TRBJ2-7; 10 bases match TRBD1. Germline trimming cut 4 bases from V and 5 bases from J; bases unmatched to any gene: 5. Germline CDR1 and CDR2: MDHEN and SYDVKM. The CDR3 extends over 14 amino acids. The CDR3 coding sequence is TGTGCCAGCAGTTCAGGGACAGGGGAGGACGAGCAGTACTTC. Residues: CASSSGTGEDEQYF.